These 30 T cell receptor beta chains originate from one sample sequenced in a study of control samples from healthy donors and cancer patients. Clones were sequenced by immunoSEQ multiplex PCR, and TCRdb holds only the in-frame ones, with some missing. Of around 100,000 clones in the sample, roughly 89% are singletons; the top ten hold about 19%. The sample taken for sequencing was PBMCs. The receptors come from a man aged 55-75 years with lung cancer.

The chain couples TRBV30 to TRBJ2-5, with TRBD2 as a possible D gene (5 bases). V was pared by 4 bases and J by 5 bases, with 17 bases between. The germline gives CDR1 GTSNPN, CDR2 SVGIG (reference sequence). This CDR3 is built from 14 residues. Here the CDR3 DNA reads TGTGCCTGGATAGGGATGGGAGTAATCGAGACCCAGTACTTC. It encodes CAWIGMGVIETQYF.

In regard to this clone: The CDR3 does not close with the conserved phenylalanine or tryptophan, likely indicating a read error. The V call is TRBV30, the J call TRBJ1-2; possibly TRBD1 for D (5 bases). Trimming pared 0 bases from V and 4 bases from J, leaving 15 bases between. Germline values: CDR1 GTSNPN, CDR2 SVGIG (reference sequence). The CDR3 has 15 residues. The CDR3 coding sequence is TGTGCCTGGAGTGTACTTAGTGGGGCTAGCTATGGCTACACCCTC. It is translated as CAWSVLSGASYGYTL.

The chain carries TRBV6-6 and TRBJ2-1; a possible D gene is TRBD1 (6 bases). V shed 2 bases and J shed 7 bases, with 12 bases lying between them. The CDR3 loop spans 14 amino acids. The V gene's germline CDR1 is MNHNY and CDR2 SVGAGI (reference sequence). The CDR3 sequence: CASSYGDNENEQFF. The CDR3 DNA reads TGTGCCAGCAGTTACGGGGACAATGAGAATGAGCAGTTCTTC.

The rearrangement links TRBV5-4 to TRBJ1-2, with D unclear. The V gene lost 0 bases and the J gene lost 4 bases, with 10 bases spanning the gap. The germline V gene has CDR1 SGHNT and CDR2 YYREEE (reference sequence). The CDR3 extends over 14 amino acids. CDR3 protein: CASSLDRQLYGYTF. The DNA for the CDR3 is TGTGCCAGCAGCTTGGATAGGCAGCTCTATGGCTACACCTTC. Variable domain in full (rest from reference TRBV5-4 and TRBJ1-2): ETGVTQSPTHLIKTRGQQVTLRCSSQSGHNTVSWYQQALGQGPQFIFQYYREEENGRGNFPPRFSGLQFPNYSSELNVNALELDDSALYLCASSLDRQLYGYTFGSGTRLTVV.

The CDR3: CSVVGGGRFGETQYF. CDR3 nucleotide sequence: TGCAGCGTTGTTGGCGGGGGCAGGTTTGGGGAGACCCAGTACTTC. The chain combines TRBV29-1 with TRBJ2-5; TRBD2 is a possible D gene (7 bases). Germline CDR1 and CDR2: SQVTM and ANQGSEA. The length of the CDR3 is 15 residues. The V gene lost 4 bases and the J gene lost 5 bases, with 20 bases spanning the gap.

This clone showed up just once. This chain connects TRBV9 to TRBJ1-6; weak D call: TRBD1 (5 bases). V lost 5 bases and J lost 10, with 13 bases in between. The CDR3 has 13 residues. The germline gives CDR1 SGDLS, CDR2 YYNGEE. For the CDR3, the DNA is TGTGCCAGCAGTCAGGGCGTTGGATCACCCCTCCACTTT. Residues: CASSQGVGSPLHF.

This clone was detected only a few times. The J gene is TRBJ2-2, the V gene TRBV4-2; D not certain. V was pared by 0 bases and J by 6 bases, with 11 bases between. The length of the CDR3 is 15 residues. In germline, CDR1 is LGHNA, CDR2 YNFKEQ. Here the CDR3 reads CASSQDRGRPGELFF. For the CDR3, the DNA is TGTGCCAGCAGCCAAGATCGTGGTCGACCCGGGGAGCTGTTTTTT.

The rearrangement links TRBV5-1 to TRBJ2-3, with TRBD2 matching over 7 bases. The V gene end was trimmed by 0 bases and the J gene end by 4 bases; junction bases not matched to a gene: 14. The CDR3 is made up of 18 amino acids. Germline V gene lookup returns CDR1 SGHRS and CDR2 YFSETQ. The CDR3 coding sequence is TGCGCCAGCAGCTTGGAAGTCCCCTGGCGGGGGAACTCAGATACGCAGTATTTT. Protein product: CASSLEVPWRGNSDTQYF.

This rearrangement joins TRBV7-2 to TRBJ2-2, with a tentative D call TRBD1 (6 bases). CDR3 length: 16 residues. Germline V gene lookup returns CDR1 SGHTA and CDR2 FQGNSA. Trimming removed 7 bases at V and 1 base at J, with 16 bases between. CDR3 coding DNA: TGTGCCAGCAACCAAATGGGGGCCTTGAACACCGGGGAGCTGTTTTTT. Translating gives CASNQMGALNTGELFF.

V is TRBV5-1 and J is TRBJ2-5, with 12 bases matching TRBD2. Germline V lookup: CDR1 SGHRS, CDR2 YFSETQ. V was pared by 2 bases and J by 0 bases, with 5 bases of the junction left unmatched. This CDR3 has 17 residues. The CDR3 DNA reads TGCGCCAGCAGCTTATTGACTAGCGGGGGATACCAAGAGACCCAGTACTTC. Translated, it gives CASSLLTSGGYQETQYF.

This chain links TRBV5-1 with TRBJ1-1, with D unresolved. CDR3 length equals 14 residues. Trimming removed 4 bases from V and 0 bases from J, with 10 bases in between. Germline assignment: CDR1 SGHRS and CDR2 YFSETQ. The CDR3 bases are TGCGCCAGCAGCCCCGGAGGGTTGAACACTGAAGCTTTCTTT. The encoded protein is CASSPGGLNTEAFF. The whole variable domain, remainder taken from reference TRBV5-1 and TRBJ1-1, is KAGVTQTPRYLIKTRGQQVTLSCSPISGHRSVSWYQQTPGQGLQFLFEYFSETQRNKGNFPGRFSGRQFSNSRSEMNVSTLELGDSALYLCASSPGGLNTEAFFGQGTRLTVV.

V is TRBV9 and J is TRBJ2-3; no clear D. Deletions cut 0 bases from V and 0 bases from J, with 5 bases between. This CDR3 spans 14 amino acids. CDR1 and CDR2 from the germline V gene are SGDLS and YYNGEE. The chain's CDR3 is CASSVVVSTDTQYF. The CDR3 DNA reads as TGTGCCAGCAGCGTAGTAGTTAGCACAGATACGCAGTATTTT.

The chain uses TRBV11-2 and TRBJ1-1, with TRBD1 identical over 8 bases. CDR1 and CDR2 (germline): SGHAT, FQNNGV. The CDR3 is 15 residues long. Trimming took 5 bases from V and 1 from J; bases not matched to a gene: 6. The DNA of the CDR3 is TGTGCCAGCAGCACCCGACAGGGGCAGAACACTGAAGCTTTCTTT. Its translation: CASSTRQGQNTEAFF. The full variable domain, rest sourced from reference TRBV11-2 and TRBJ1-1, is EAGVAQSPRYKIIEKRQSVAFWCNPISGHATLYWYQQILGQGPKLLIQFQNNGVVDDSQLPKDRFSAERLKGVDSTLKIQPAKLEDSAVYLCASSTRQGQNTEAFFGQGTRLTVV.

A word on this clone: Germline is not matched at one junction end, which may reflect a read error. The chain employs TRBV10-1 and TRBJ2-1, with TRBD2 matching 8 bases. There are 15 residues in the CDR3. CDR1 and CDR2 (germline): WNHNN, SYGVQD (reference sequence). CDR3 protein: CPSSEGRGGANEQFF. As DNA, the CDR3 is TGCCCCAGCAGTGAGGGCCGGGGGGGCGCGAATGAGCAGTTCTTC.

J is TRBJ2-3 and V is TRBV7-3; TRBD2 aligns across 7 bases. V was clipped by 5 bases and J by 0 bases; unmatched bases: 5. CDR3 size: 15 residues. Germline V gives CDR1 SGHTA, CDR2 FQGTGA. The CDR3 DNA follows: TGTGCCAGCAGCCCTAGCGGAACTAGCACAGATACGCAGTATTTT. It encodes CASSPSGTSTDTQYF.

The chain has TRBV6-5 and TRBJ1-2; TRBD1 aligns across 7 bases. V shed 0 bases, J shed 5 bases, and the junction held 3 bases outside the gene matches. The CDR3 has 14 residues. Germline-derived CDR1 and CDR2 are MNHEY and SVGAGI. This CDR3 is CASSYSDRFYGYTF. In DNA form, the CDR3 reads TGTGCCAGCAGTTACTCGGACAGGTTTTATGGCTACACCTTC.

The chain joins TRBV5-8 to TRBJ2-3; D perhaps matches TRBD1 (5 bases). Trimming left V 2 bases short and J 0 bases short, with 13 bases between. Germline assignment: CDR1 SGHTS and CDR2 YDEGEE. This CDR3 is built from 16 residues. The CDR3 spells CASSFETALSTDTQYF. As DNA, the CDR3 is TGTGCCAGCAGCTTTGAGACAGCTCTAAGCACAGATACGCAGTATTTT.

The chain links TRBV2 to TRBJ2-7; a weak D match, TRBD1 (5 bases). This CDR3 is built from 11 residues. V dropped 8 bases and J dropped 3 bases, with 8 bases sitting between them. Germline CDR1 and CDR2: SNHLY and FYNNEI. CDR3 in DNA: TGTGCCAGCTCTAGGGGCTACGAGCAGTACTTC. This codes for CASSRGYEQYF.

This clone was seen at least ten times. V is TRBV19 and J is TRBJ1-1, with D unclear. Between the trimmed V and J ends, which lost 3 bases and 0 bases, there was a span of 17 bases. The germline CDR1 and CDR2 sequences are LNHDA and SQIVND (reference sequence). This CDR3 has 17 amino acids. CDR3: CASSMKGPSVLNTEAFF. The CDR3 nucleotides are TGTGCCAGTAGTATGAAGGGTCCTTCTGTACTGAACACTGAAGCTTTCTTT.

This clone was found once. CDR3 residues: CASSSTTPPTNEKLFF. The CDR3 coding sequence is TGTGCCAGCAGCTCAACTACGCCTCCAACTAATGAAAAACTGTTTTTT. The rearrangement uses TRBV5-5 and TRBJ1-4, with D unclear. Germline V CDR1 and CDR2: SGHKS, YYEKEE (reference sequence). Trimming removed 3 bases at V and 0 bases at J, with 12 bases between. The CDR3 consists of 16 residues.

This clone showed up just once. The rearrangement uses TRBV2 and TRBJ2-3, with 12 bases fitting TRBD2. V gave up 8 bases and J gave up 1 base; unmatched junction bases: 7. Germline V gene lookup returns CDR1 SNHLY and CDR2 FYNNEI. The CDR3 sequence is 16 residues long. CDR3 sequence reads: CASGWTSGDRTDTQYF. The DNA of the CDR3 is TGTGCCAGCGGTTGGACTAGCGGGGACCGCACAGATACGCAGTATTTT.

The chain is built from TRBV13 and TRBJ1-1; 7 positions agree with TRBD1. The CDR3 consists of 12 residues. The germline V gene encodes CDR1 PRHDT and CDR2 FYEKMQ (reference sequence). Trimming cost V 7 bases and J 5 bases; bases outside gene matches: 4. CDR3 sequence reads: CASNPTGTEAFF. Here the CDR3 DNA reads TGTGCCAGCAACCCGACAGGGACTGAAGCTTTCTTT. The whole variable domain, remainder taken from reference TRBV13 and TRBJ1-1, is AAGVIQSPRHLIKEKRETATLKCYPIPRHDTVYWYQQGPGQDPQFLISFYEKMQSDKGSIPDRFSAQQFSDYHSELNMSSLELGDSALYFCASNPTGTEAFFGQGTRLTVV.

The chain couples TRBV5-1 to TRBJ1-1; D unclear. Germline CDR1 reads SGHRS; CDR2 reads YFSETQ. V was pared by 5 bases and J by 3 bases, with 8 bases between. This CDR3 is built from 12 residues. The CDR3 DNA follows: TGCGCCAGCAGGTACCGAGACACTGAAGCTTTCTTT. The encoded protein is CASRYRDTEAFF.

The chain couples TRBV5-6 to TRBJ1-3; D is undetermined. Germline V CDR1 and CDR2: SGHDT, YYEEEE. The V and J ends lost 0 bases and 1 base respectively, with 14 bases between them. This CDR3 is 17 amino acids long. The CDR3 protein is CASSLGRFTVSGNTIYF. For the CDR3, the DNA is TGTGCCAGCAGCTTGGGGAGGTTCACAGTTTCTGGAAACACCATATATTTT. The variable domain in full, with the rest retrieved from reference TRBV5-6 and TRBJ1-3, is DAGVTQSPTHLIKTRGQQVTLRCSPKSGHDTVSWYQQALGQGPQFIFQYYEEEERQRGNFPDRFSGHQFPNYSSELNVNALLLGDSALYLCASSLGRFTVSGNTIYFGEGSWLTVV.

This clone came up a few times. This chain uses TRBV11-3 with TRBJ2-7, with D uncertain. CDR3 size: 14 residues. The V end lost 0 bases, the J end lost 6 bases, and 12 bases lay between the germline ends. Looked up from germline, CDR1 is SGHNT and CDR2 is YENEEA. Here the CDR3 DNA reads TGTGCCAGCAGCTTAGACTCTGTTGGGCGCGAGCAGTACGTC. This gives the protein CASSLDSVGREQYV.

The V gene is TRBV30, the J gene TRBJ1-4, with unresolved D. This CDR3 comprises 13 residues. Per germline, CDR1 GTSNPN and CDR2 SVGIG (reference sequence). Trimming stripped 0 bases from V and 8 bases from J, with 10 bases between. This chain's CDR3 is CAWSVPHDEKLFF. DNA for the CDR3: TGTGCCTGGAGTGTACCACATGACGAAAAACTGTTTTTT.

This clone has more than one count but fewer than ten. The gene calls are TRBV19 and TRBJ2-3; TRBD2 matches 14 bases. Trimming removed 4 bases from V and 2 bases from J; junction bases left unmatched: 5. Germline assignment: CDR1 LNHDA and CDR2 SQIVND (reference sequence). The CDR3 runs 17 residues. The CDR3 DNA is TGTGCCAGTAGTACGGGGACTAGCGGGGGCCACACAGATACGCAGTATTTT. Its protein is CASSTGTSGGHTDTQYF.

The chain recombines TRBV27 with TRBJ1-2; D is possibly TRBD1 (6 bases). CDR3 size: 14 residues. V gave up 4 bases and J gave up 0 bases, with 9 bases separating them. Germline loops: CDR1 MNHEY, CDR2 SMNVEV (reference sequence). Here the CDR3 DNA reads TGTGCCAGCAGTTCAGGGGTTACTAACTATGGCTACACCTTC. It encodes CASSSGVTNYGYTF.

The rearrangement joins TRBV7-3 to TRBJ2-7; D is ambiguous. V was pared by 4 bases and J by 3 bases, with 10 bases between. This CDR3 region has 13 residues. From germline, CDR1 is SGHTA and CDR2 FQGTGA. CDR3 protein: CASSYYNDYEQYV. The CDR3 DNA reads TGTGCCAGCAGCTATTATAACGACTACGAGCAGTACGTC.

This chain uses TRBV6-1 with TRBJ1-2; the D gene is possibly TRBD1 (5 bases). Germline assignment: CDR1 MNHNS and CDR2 SASEGT. V was trimmed by 1 base and J by 7 bases, leaving 16 bases between them. The CDR3 totals 15 residues. This CDR3 is CASSEGNYGTSGYTF. DNA of the CDR3: TGTGCCAGCAGTGAAGGAAATTACGGGACTTCTGGCTACACCTTC.